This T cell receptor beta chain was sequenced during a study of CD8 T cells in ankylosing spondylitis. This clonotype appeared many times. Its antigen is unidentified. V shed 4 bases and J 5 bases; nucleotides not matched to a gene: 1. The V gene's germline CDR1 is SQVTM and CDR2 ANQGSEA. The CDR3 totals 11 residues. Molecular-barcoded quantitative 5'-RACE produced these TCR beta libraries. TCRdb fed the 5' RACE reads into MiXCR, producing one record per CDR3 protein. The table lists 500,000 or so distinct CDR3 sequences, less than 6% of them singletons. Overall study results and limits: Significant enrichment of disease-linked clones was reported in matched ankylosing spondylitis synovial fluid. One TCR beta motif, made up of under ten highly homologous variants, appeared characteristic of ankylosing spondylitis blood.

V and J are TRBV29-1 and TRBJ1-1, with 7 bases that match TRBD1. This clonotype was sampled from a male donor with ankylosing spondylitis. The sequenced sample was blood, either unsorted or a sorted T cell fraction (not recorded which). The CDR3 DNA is TGCAGCGTTGCCAGGGGGACTGAAGCTTTCTTT. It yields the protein CSVARGTEAFF. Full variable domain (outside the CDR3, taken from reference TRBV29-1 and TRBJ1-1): SAVISQKPSRDICQRGTSLTIQCQVDSQVTMMFWYRQQPGQSLTLIATANQGSEATYESGFVIDKFPISRPNLTFSTLTVSNMSPEDSSIYLCSVARGTEAFFGQGTRLTVV.